One sample yielded the 15 T cell receptor beta chains listed below, sequenced in a study of shared clonotypes between healthy human individuals. TCRdb keeps only in-frame clones here, not all; method: immunoSEQ multiplex PCR. The sample has about 1.1 million clones, roughly 80% seen once. Source material: memory CD4+ T cells from PBMCs. Documented subset: CD45RA-negative fraction. These receptors were obtained from a man aged 18 to 30 in good health. Some clones in this sample may be carry-over from other donors' samples.

This chain links TRBV19 with TRBJ1-2; TRBD1 matches 10 bases. The CDR3 contains 14 residues. CDR1 and CDR2 from the germline V gene are LNHDA and SQIVND (reference sequence). Losses at the gene ends were 6 bases for V and 8 bases for J; bases not matched to a gene: 9. The CDR3 bases are TGTGCCAGTAGCCCGCCACGACAGGGGGCGGGCTACACCTTC. This gives the protein CASSPPRQGAGYTF.

J is TRBJ2-3 and V is TRBV7-2, with D uncertain. The V gene lost 2 bases and the J gene lost 6 bases, with 6 bases spanning the gap. This CDR3 spans 12 amino acids. Looked up from germline, CDR1 is SGHTA and CDR2 is FQGNSA. CDR3 amino acids: CASSLSMDTQYF. CDR3 nucleotide sequence: TGTGCCAGCAGCTTATCTATGGATACGCAGTATTTT.

Only a few counts were recorded for this clone. The chain links TRBV5-1 to TRBJ2-5; 15 bases fit TRBD2. The junction had 11 bases not matched to a gene; V was cut back by 3 bases and J by 5 bases. From germline, CDR1 is SGHRS and CDR2 YFSETQ. The CDR3 sequence is 18 residues long. The CDR3, as DNA: TGCGCCAGCAGCTCAGGACTAGCGGGAGGGCCGGGGAGGGAGACCCAGTACTTC. Protein: CASSSGLAGGPGRETQYF.

The V and J genes are TRBV29-1 and TRBJ2-7; TRBD1 is a possible D gene (6 bases). Per germline, CDR1 SQVTM and CDR2 ANQGSEA. The CDR3 extends over 15 amino acids. The V and J ends lost 0 bases and 6 bases respectively, with 18 bases between them. DNA for the CDR3: TGCAGCGTTGAAGATCTTTGGGCCAGGGGATCCGAGCAGTACTTC. Its protein is CSVEDLWARGSEQYF.

The chain carries TRBV15 and TRBJ2-7, with 12 nucleotides matching TRBD1. The J segment lost 4 bases and the V segment lost 3 bases, leaving 7 bases of the junction unmatched. CDR3 size: 16 residues. Germline CDR1 is LNHNV and CDR2 is YYDKDF (reference sequence). CDR3 residues: CATSRGGTGGRYEQYF. CDR3 nucleotides: TGTGCCACCAGCAGGGGCGGGACAGGGGGCCGTTACGAGCAGTACTTC.

V is TRBV11-3 and J is TRBJ2-6; 8 bases are shared with TRBD1. The CDR3 covers 16 residues. The ends lost 5 bases at V and 3 bases at J; junction bases unmatched: 6. CDR1 and CDR2 from the germline V gene are SGHNT and YENEEA. CDR3 protein: CASSPGGYGGANVLTF. In DNA, the CDR3 is TGTGCCAGCAGCCCAGGGGGCTACGGTGGGGCCAACGTCCTGACTTTC.

This clone showed up just once. This may be a read error, as it is one base from a much larger clone. This chain links TRBV30 with TRBJ2-3; the D gene is possibly TRBD1 (5 bases). CDR3 length equals 16 residues. The germline V gene has CDR1 GTSNPN and CDR2 SVGIG (reference sequence). The CDR3 is CAWSVVGVSNLDTRYF. In DNA, the CDR3 is TGTGCCTGGAGTGTAGTAGGGGTATCAAACCTAGATACGCGGTATTTT. The variable domain in full, completed from reference TRBV30 and TRBJ2-3, reads SQTIHQWPATLVQPVGSPLSLECTVEGTSNPNLYWYRQAAGRGLQLLFYSVGIGQISSEVPQNLSASRPQDRQFILSSKKLLLSDSGFYLCAWSVVGVSNLDTRYFGPGTRLTVL.

The genes are TRBV28 and TRBJ2-1, with TRBD2 matching over 10 bases. CDR1 is MDHEN and CDR2 is SYDVKM in the germline V gene. V lost 6 bases, J lost 5 bases, and 10 bases stayed unmatched. This CDR3 has 16 amino acids. Here the CDR3 DNA reads TGTGCCAGCAGGGCCCCTATAGCGGGGGGCAACAATGAGCAGTTCTTC. Residues: CASRAPIAGGNNEQFF.

This rearrangement joins TRBV5-8 to TRBJ1-2; weak D call: TRBD1 (5 bases). This CDR3 has 12 residues. Trimming left V 2 bases short and J 7 bases short, with 9 bases between. Germline lookup yields CDR1 SGHTS and CDR2 YDEGEE. The CDR3 here is CASSFRTSGYTF. In DNA form, the CDR3 reads TGTGCCAGCAGCTTCCGGACAAGTGGCTACACCTTC.

V usage is TRBV18 and J usage is TRBJ2-3, with D possibly being TRBD1 or TRBD2 (5 bases each). The CDR3 extends over 15 amino acids. CDR1 is KGHSH and CDR2 is LQKENI in the germline V gene. Trimming left V 6 bases short and J 1 base short, with 14 bases between. The CDR3 DNA follows: TGTGCCAGCTCTCTTCCCGGGACCCGCACAGATACGCAGTATTTT. Translating it yields CASSLPGTRTDTQYF.

This chain uses TRBV12-5 with TRBJ2-1; D possibly corresponds to TRBD2 (7 bases). Trimming pared 0 bases from V and 11 bases from J, leaving 11 bases between. Germline V CDR1 and CDR2: LGHNT, FRNRAP. This CDR3 is 13 amino acids long. CDR3 residues: CASGLVGGDQQFF. DNA for the CDR3: TGTGCTAGTGGTTTGGTAGGGGGGGATCAGCAGTTCTTC. Full variable domain (remainder filled in from reference TRBV12-5 and TRBJ2-1): DARVTQTPRHKVTEMGQEVTMRCQPILGHNTVFWYRQTMMQGLELLAYFRNRAPLDDSGMPKDRFSAEMPDATLATLKIQPSEPRDSAVYFCASGLVGGDQQFFGPGTRLTVL.

The chain uses TRBV30 and TRBJ2-7; TRBD1 agrees at 8 bases. V was pared by 1 base and J by 2 bases, with 4 bases of the junction left unmatched. CDR3 length equals 14 residues. CDR1 and CDR2 from the germline V gene are GTSNPN and SVGIG (reference sequence). Here the CDR3 reads CAWSGDRGAYEQYF. Here the CDR3 DNA reads TGTGCCTGGAGTGGAGACAGGGGTGCCTACGAGCAGTACTTC.

The chain couples TRBV10-3 to TRBJ2-1; 10 positions match TRBD2. CDR3 length: 19 amino acids. Per the germline V gene, CDR1 is ENHRY and CDR2 is SYGVKD. J was trimmed by 8 bases and V by 10 bases; bases with no gene match: 26. The CDR3 sequence: CATNEGAGAGGPPGHEQFF. The CDR3 region has the DNA TGTGCCACAAACGAGGGGGCCGGAGCGGGAGGGCCCCCTGGGCATGAGCAGTTCTTC.

This clone was observed a handful of times. The genes are TRBV19 and TRBJ2-6; D remains ambiguous. Trimming took 5 bases from V and 0 from J, leaving 17 bases between them. Germline assignment: CDR1 LNHDA and CDR2 SQIVND (reference sequence). This CDR3 region has 18 residues. DNA of the CDR3: TGTGCCAGTAGTCCCCGACACAGAACCAACTCTGGGGCCAACGTCCTGACTTTC. This sequence encodes CASSPRHRTNSGANVLTF.

The V call is TRBV7-9, the J call TRBJ2-3; the D is unclear. V was pared by 3 bases and J by 11 bases, with 15 bases between. This CDR3 is built from 13 residues. CDR1 is SEHNR and CDR2 is FQNEAQ in the germline V gene (reference sequence). The CDR3 is CASSFNLVPLQYF. DNA of the CDR3: TGTGCCAGCAGCTTTAACCTAGTCCCTCTGCAGTATTTT.